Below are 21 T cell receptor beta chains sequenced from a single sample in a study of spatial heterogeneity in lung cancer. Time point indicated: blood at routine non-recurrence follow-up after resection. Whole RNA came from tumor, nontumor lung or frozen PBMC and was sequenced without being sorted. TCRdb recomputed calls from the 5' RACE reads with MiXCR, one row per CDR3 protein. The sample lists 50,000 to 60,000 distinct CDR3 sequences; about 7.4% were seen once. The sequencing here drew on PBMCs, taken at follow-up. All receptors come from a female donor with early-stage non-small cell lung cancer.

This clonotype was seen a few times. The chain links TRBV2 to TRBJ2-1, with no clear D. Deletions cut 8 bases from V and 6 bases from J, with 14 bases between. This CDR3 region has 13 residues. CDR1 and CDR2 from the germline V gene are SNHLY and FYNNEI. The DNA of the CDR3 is TGTGCCAGCCGACGACTTGCTTTCAATGAGCAGTTCTTC. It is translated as CASRRLAFNEQFF.

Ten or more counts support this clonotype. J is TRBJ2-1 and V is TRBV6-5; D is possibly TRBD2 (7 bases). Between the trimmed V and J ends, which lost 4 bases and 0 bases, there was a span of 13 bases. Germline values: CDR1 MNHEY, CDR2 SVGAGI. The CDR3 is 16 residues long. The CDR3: CASSWGGGSSYNEQFF. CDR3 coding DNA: TGTGCCAGCAGTTGGGGAGGGGGGAGCTCCTACAATGAGCAGTTCTTC.

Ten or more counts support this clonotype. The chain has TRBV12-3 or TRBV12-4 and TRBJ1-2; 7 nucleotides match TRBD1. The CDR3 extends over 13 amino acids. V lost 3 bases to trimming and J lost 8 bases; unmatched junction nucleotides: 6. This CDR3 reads CASSFARGGGYTF. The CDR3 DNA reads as TGTGCCAGCAGTTTCGCGAGAGGGGGCGGCTACACCTTC.

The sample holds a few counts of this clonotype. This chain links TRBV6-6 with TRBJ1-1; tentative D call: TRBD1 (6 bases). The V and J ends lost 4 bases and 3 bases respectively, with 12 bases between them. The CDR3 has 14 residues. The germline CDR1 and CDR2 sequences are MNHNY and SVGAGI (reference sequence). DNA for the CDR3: TGTGCCAGCAGTTCCCTACAGGGACACACTGAAGCTTTCTTT. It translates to CASSSLQGHTEAFF.

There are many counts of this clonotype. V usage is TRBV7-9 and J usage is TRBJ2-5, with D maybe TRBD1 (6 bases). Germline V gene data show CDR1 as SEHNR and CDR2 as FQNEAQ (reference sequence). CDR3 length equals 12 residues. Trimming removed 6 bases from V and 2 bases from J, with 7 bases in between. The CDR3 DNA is TGTGCCAGCAGAGACAGGCAAGAGACCCAGTACTTC. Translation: CASRDRQETQYF. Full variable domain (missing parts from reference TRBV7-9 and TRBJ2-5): DTGVSQNPRHKITKRGQNVTFRCDPISEHNRLYWYRQTLGQGPEFLTYFQNEAQLEKSRLLSDRFSAERPKGSFSTLEIQRTEQGDSAMYLCASRDRQETQYFGPGTRLLVL.

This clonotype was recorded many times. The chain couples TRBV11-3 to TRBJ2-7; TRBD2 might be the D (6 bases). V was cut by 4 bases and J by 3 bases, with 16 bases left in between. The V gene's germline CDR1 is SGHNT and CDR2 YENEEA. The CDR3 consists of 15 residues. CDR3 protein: CASSWRAGSYYEQYF. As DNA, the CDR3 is TGTGCCAGCAGCTGGAGGGCAGGGAGTTACTACGAGCAGTACTTC.

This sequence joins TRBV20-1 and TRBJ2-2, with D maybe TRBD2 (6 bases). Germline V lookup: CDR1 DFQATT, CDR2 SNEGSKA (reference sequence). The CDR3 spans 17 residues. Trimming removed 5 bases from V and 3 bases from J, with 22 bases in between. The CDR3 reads CSASGIGLGLHTGELFF. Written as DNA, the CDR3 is TGCAGTGCTTCGGGGATTGGGCTAGGACTACACACCGGGGAGCTGTTTTTT.

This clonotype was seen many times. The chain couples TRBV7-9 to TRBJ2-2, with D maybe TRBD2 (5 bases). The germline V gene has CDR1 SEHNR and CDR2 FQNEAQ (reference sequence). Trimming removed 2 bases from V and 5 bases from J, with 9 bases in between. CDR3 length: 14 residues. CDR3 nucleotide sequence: TGTGCCAGCAGCTTACCTAGCCTTACCGGGGAGCTGTTTTTT. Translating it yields CASSLPSLTGELFF.

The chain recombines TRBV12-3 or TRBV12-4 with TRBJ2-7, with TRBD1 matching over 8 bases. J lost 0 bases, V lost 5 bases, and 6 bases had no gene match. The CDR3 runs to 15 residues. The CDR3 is CASSADRGRSYEQYF. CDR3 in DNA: TGTGCCAGCAGTGCCGACAGGGGTCGCTCCTACGAGCAGTACTTC.

In DNA, the CDR3 is TGTGCCAGCAGTTTATGGACGGGACAGGGGGCTTATGAGCAGTTCTTC. Protein: CASSLWTGQGAYEQFF. The chain joins TRBV28 to TRBJ2-1, with 12 bases identical to TRBD1. The CDR3 length is 16 residues. From germline, CDR1 is MDHEN and CDR2 SYDVKM. V lost 0 bases to trimming and J lost 8 bases; unmatched junction nucleotides: 5.

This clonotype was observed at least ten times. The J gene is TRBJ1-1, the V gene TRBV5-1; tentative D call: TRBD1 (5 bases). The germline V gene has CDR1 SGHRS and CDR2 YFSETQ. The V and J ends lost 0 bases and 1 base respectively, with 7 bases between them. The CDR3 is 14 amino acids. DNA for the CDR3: TGCGCCAGCAGCTTGGGGGGCGGGAACACTGAAGCTTTCTTT. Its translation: CASSLGGGNTEAFF. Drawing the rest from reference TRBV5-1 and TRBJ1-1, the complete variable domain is KAGVTQTPRYLIKTRGQQVTLSCSPISGHRSVSWYQQTPGQGLQFLFEYFSETQRNKGNFPGRFSGRQFSNSRSEMNVSTLELGDSALYLCASSLGGGNTEAFFGQGTRLTVV.

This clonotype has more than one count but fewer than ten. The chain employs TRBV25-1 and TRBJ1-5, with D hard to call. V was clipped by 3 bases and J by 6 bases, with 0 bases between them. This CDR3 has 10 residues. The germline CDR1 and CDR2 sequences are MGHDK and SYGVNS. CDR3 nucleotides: TGTGCCAGCAGTGATCAGCCCCAGCATTTT. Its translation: CASSDQPQHF.

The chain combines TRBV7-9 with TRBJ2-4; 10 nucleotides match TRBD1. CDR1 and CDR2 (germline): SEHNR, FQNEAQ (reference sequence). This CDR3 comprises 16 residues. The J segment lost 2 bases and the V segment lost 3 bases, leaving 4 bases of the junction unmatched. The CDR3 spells CASSLGQGQPKNIQYF. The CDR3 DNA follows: TGTGCCAGCAGCTTGGGACAGGGGCAACCCAAAAACATTCAGTACTTC.

CDR3 loop: CASSQAPGPGANVLTF. CDR3 sequence (DNA): TGTGCCAGCAGCCAGGCACCGGGGCCTGGGGCCAACGTCCTGACTTTC. The V gene is TRBV3-1, the J gene TRBJ2-6, with D perhaps given as TRBD1 or TRBD2 (5 bases each). Germline values: CDR1 LGHDT, CDR2 YNNKEL (reference sequence). V dropped 3 bases and J dropped 2 bases, with 11 bases sitting between them. This CDR3 spans 16 amino acids.

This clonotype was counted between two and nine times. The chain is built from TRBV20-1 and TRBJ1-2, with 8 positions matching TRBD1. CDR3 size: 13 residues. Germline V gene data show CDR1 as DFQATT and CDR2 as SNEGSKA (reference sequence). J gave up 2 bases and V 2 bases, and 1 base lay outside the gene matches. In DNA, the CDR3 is TGCAGTGCTAGACAGGGGGCAAACTATGGCTACACCTTC. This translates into CSARQGANYGYTF.

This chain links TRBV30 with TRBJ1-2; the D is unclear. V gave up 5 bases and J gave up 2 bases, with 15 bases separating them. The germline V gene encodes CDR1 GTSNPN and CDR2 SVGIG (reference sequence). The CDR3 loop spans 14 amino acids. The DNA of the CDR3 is TGTGCCTGGGCCCTGGGTGACGGGAACTATGGCTACACCTTC. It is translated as CAWALGDGNYGYTF.

CDR3 coding DNA: TGTGCCAGCAGTTACTCCTTCGTACTGGTCACCGGGGAGCTGTTTTTT. It specifies CASSYSFVLVTGELFF. The gene calls are TRBV6-5 and TRBJ2-2; D is uncertain. The V end was cut by 0 bases, the J end by 4 bases, with 12 bases between. The germline gives CDR1 MNHEY, CDR2 SVGAGI. The CDR3 has 16 amino acids.

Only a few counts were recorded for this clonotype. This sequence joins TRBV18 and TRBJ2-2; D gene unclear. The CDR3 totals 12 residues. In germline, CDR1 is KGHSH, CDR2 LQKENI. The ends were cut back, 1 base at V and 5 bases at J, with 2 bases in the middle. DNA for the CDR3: TGTGCCAGCTCACCACGGACCGGGGAGCTGTTTTTT. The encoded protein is CASSPRTGELFF.

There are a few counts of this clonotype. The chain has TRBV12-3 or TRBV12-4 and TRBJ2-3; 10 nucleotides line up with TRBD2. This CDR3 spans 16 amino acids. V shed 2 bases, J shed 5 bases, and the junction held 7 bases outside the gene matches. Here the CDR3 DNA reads TGTGCCAGCAGTTTAACCAGCGGGGGGGCCAGAGATACGCAGTATTTT. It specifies CASSLTSGGARDTQYF.

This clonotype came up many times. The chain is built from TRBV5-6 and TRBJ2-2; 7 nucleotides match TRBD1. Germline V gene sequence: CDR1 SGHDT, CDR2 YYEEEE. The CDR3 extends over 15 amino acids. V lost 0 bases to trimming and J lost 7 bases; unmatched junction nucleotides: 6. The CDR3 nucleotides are TGTGCCAGCAGCTTGGGACAGGGAATTATCGGGGAGCTGTTTTTT. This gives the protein CASSLGQGIIGELFF.

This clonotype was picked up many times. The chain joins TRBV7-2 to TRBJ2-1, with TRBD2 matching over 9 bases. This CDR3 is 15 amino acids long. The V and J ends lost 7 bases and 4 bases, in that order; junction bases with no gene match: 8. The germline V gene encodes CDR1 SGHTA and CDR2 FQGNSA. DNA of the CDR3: TGTGCCAGCAAAGACCGACTAGCGGTTTACAATGAGCAGTTCTTC. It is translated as CASKDRLAVYNEQFF. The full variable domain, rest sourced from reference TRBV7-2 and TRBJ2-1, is GAGVSQSPSNKVTEKGKDVELRCDPISGHTALYWYRQSLGQGLEFLIYFQGNSAPDKSGLPSDRFSAERTGGSVSTLTIQRTQQEDSAVYLCASKDRLAVYNEQFFGPGTRLTVL.